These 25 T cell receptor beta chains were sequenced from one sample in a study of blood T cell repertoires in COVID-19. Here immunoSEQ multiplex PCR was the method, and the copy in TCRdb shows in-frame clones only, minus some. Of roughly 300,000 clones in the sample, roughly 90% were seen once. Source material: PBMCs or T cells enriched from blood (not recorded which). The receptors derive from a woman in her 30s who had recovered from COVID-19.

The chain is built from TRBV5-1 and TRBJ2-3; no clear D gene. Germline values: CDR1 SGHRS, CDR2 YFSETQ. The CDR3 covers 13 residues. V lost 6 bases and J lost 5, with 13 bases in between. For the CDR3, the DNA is TGCGCCAGCACCGTACAATCGGGAGATACGCAGTATTTT. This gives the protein CASTVQSGDTQYF.

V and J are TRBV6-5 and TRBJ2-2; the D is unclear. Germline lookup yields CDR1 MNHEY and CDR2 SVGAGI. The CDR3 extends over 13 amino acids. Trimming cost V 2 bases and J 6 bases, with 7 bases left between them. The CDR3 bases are TGTGCCAGCAGTTACACGGGTGCCGGGGAGCTGTTTTTT. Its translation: CASSYTGAGELFF.

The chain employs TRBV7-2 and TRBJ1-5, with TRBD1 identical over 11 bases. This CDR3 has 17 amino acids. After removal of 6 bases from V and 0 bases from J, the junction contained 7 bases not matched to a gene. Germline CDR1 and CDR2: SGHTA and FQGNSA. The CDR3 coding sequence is TGTGCCAGCAGTAGGACAGGGGGCGAAATTAGCAATCAGCCCCAGCATTTT. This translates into CASSRTGGEISNQPQHF.

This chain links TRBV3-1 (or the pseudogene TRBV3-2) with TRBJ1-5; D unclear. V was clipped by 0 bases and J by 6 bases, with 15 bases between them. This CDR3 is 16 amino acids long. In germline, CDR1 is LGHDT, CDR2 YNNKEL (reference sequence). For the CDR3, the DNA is TGTGCCAGCAGCCAAGATCCGGGGAAGGTAGGTCAGCCCCAGCATTTT. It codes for CASSQDPGKVGQPQHF.

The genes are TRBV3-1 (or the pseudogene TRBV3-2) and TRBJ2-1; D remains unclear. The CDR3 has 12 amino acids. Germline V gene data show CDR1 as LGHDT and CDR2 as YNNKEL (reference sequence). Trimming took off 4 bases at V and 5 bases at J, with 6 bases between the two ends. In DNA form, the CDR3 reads TGTGCCAGCAGCCGCGTCGACAATGAGCAGTTCTTC. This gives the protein CASSRVDNEQFF.

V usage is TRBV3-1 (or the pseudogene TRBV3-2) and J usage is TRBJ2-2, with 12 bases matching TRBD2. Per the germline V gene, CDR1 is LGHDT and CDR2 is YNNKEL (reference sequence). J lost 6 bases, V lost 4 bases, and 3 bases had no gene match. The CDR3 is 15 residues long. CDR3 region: CASSPSSGGAGELFF. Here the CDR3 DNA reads TGTGCCAGCAGCCCTTCTAGCGGGGGGGCCGGGGAGCTGTTTTTT.

CDR3: CSVGDVAGANNEQFF. CDR3 bases: TGCAGCGTTGGGGACGTAGCGGGGGCGAACAATGAGCAGTTCTTC. The chain links TRBV29-1 to TRBJ2-1; 9 bases map to TRBD2. This CDR3 region has 15 residues. The germline V gene encodes CDR1 SQVTM and CDR2 ANQGSEA. Losses at the gene ends were 4 bases for V and 5 bases for J; bases not matched to a gene: 9.

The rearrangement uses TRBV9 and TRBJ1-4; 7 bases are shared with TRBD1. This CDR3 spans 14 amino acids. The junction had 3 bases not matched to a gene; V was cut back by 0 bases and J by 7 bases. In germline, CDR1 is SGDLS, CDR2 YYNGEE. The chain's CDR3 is CASSVEGAGEKLFF. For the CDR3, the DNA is TGTGCCAGCAGCGTAGAGGGGGCTGGTGAAAAACTGTTTTTT.

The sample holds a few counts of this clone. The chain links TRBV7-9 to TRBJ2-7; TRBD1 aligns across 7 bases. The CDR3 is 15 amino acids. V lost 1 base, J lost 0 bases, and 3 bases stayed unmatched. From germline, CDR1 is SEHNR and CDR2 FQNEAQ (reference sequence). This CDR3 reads CASSLGRTGSYEQYF. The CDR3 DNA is TGTGCCAGCAGCTTAGGTAGGACAGGCTCCTACGAGCAGTACTTC.

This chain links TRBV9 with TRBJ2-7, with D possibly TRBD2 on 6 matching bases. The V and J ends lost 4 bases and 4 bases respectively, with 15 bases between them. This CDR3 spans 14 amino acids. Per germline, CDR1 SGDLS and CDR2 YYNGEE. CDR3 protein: CASSPATRPYEQYF. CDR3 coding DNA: TGTGCCAGCAGCCCCGCGACTAGGCCTTACGAGCAGTACTTC.

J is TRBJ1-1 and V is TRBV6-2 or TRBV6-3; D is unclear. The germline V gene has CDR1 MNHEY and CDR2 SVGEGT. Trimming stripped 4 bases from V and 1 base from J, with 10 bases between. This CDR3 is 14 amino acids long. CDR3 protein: CASSWERPNTEAFF. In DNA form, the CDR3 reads TGTGCCAGCAGTTGGGAGAGGCCGAACACTGAAGCTTTCTTT.

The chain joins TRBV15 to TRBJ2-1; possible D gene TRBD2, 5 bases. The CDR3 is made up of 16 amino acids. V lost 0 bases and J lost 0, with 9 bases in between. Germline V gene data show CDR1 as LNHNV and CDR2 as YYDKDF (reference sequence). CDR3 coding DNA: TGTGCCACCAGCAGAGATATCGGGGACTCCTACAATGAGCAGTTCTTC. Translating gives CATSRDIGDSYNEQFF.

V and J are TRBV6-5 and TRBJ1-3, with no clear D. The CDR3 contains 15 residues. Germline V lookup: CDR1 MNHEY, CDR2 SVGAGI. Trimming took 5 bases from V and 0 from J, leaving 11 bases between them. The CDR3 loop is CASSPGRYSGNTIYF. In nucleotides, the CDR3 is TGTGCCAGCAGTCCTGGGCGTTACTCTGGAAACACCATATATTTT.

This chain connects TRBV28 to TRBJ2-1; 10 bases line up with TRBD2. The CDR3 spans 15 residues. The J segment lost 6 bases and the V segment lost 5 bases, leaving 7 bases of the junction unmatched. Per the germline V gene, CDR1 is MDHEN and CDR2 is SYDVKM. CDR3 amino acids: CASSQLAGFSNEQFF. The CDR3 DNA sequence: TGTGCCAGCAGTCAACTAGCGGGATTCTCCAATGAGCAGTTCTTC.

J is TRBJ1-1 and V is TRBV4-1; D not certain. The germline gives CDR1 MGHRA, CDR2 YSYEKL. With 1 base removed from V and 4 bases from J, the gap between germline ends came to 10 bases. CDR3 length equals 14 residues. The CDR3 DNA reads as TGCGCCAGCAGCCAAGGATTGGGAGGCACTGAAGCTTTCTTT. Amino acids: CASSQGLGGTEAFF.

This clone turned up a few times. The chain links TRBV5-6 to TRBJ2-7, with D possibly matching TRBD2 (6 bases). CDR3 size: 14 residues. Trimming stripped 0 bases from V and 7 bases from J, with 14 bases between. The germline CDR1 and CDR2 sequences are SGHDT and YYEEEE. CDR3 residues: CASSLGSGRLEQYF. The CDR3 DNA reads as TGTGCCAGCAGCTTGGGCTCAGGGAGGTTAGAGCAGTACTTC. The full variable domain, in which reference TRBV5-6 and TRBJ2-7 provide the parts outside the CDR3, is DAGVTQSPTHLIKTRGQQVTLRCSPKSGHDTVSWYQQALGQGPQFIFQYYEEEERQRGNFPDRFSGHQFPNYSSELNVNALLLGDSALYLCASSLGSGRLEQYFGPGTRLTVT.

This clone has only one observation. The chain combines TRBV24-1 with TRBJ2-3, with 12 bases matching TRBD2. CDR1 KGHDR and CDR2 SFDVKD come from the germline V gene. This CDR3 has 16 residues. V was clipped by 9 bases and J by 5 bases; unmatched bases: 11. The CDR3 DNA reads TGTGCCACCCAGACTAGCGGGAGTTCTCGAAAAGATACGCAGTATTTT. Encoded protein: CATQTSGSSRKDTQYF.

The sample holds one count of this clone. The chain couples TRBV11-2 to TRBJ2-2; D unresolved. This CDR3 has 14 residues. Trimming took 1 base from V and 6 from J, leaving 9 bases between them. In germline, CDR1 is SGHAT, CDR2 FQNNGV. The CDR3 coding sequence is TGTGCCAGCAGCTTAGTGAGACGGGCCGGGGAGCTGTTTTTT. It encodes CASSLVRRAGELFF.

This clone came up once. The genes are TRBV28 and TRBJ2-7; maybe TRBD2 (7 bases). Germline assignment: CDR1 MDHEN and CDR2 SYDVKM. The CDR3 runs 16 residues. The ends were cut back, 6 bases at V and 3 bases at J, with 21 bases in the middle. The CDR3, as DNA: TGTGCCAGCAGATCCCAAGGGGGGGCTTTATTCTACGAGCAGTACTTC. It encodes CASRSQGGALFYEQYF.

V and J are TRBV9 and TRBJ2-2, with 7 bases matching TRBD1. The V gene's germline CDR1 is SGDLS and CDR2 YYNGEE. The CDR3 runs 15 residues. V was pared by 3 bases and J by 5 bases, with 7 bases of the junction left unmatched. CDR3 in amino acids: CASSGLGQATGELFF. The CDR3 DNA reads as TGTGCCAGCAGCGGACTTGGACAGGCAACCGGGGAGCTGTTTTTT.

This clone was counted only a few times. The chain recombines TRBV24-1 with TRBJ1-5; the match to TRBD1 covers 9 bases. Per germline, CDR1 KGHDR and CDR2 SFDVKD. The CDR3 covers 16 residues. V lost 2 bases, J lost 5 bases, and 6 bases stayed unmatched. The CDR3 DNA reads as TGTGCCACCAGTGATTCCGGGACAGGGAACTATCAGCCCCAGCATTTT. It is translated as CATSDSGTGNYQPQHF.

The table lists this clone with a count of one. The CDR3 DNA sequence: TGTGCCAGCCGTACTAGCGGGAGTAATGAGCAGTTCTTC. It encodes CASRTSGSNEQFF. This rearrangement joins TRBV28 to TRBJ2-1, with TRBD2 matching over 11 bases. The CDR3 loop spans 13 amino acids. From germline, CDR1 is MDHEN and CDR2 SYDVKM. V shed 8 bases and J 7 bases; nucleotides not matched to a gene: 4.

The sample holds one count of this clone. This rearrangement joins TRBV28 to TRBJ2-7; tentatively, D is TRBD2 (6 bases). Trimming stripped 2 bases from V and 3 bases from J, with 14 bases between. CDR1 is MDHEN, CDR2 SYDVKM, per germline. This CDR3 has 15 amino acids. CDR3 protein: CASSLRLGGGYEQYF. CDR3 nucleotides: TGTGCCAGCAGTTTACGACTAGGAGGTGGCTACGAGCAGTACTTC.

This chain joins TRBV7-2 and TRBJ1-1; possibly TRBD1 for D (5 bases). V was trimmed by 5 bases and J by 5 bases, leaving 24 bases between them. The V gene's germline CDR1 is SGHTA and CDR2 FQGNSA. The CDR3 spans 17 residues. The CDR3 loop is CASSTHHRLGRLTEAFF. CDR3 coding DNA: TGTGCCAGCAGCACCCATCACAGGCTTGGGCGTCTAACTGAAGCTTTCTTT.

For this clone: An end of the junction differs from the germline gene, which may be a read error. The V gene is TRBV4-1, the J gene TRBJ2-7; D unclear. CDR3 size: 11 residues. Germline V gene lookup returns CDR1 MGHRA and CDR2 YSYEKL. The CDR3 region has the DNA TGCGCCAGCAGCAAAGAGAGCGAGCAGTACTTC. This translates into CASSKESEQYF.